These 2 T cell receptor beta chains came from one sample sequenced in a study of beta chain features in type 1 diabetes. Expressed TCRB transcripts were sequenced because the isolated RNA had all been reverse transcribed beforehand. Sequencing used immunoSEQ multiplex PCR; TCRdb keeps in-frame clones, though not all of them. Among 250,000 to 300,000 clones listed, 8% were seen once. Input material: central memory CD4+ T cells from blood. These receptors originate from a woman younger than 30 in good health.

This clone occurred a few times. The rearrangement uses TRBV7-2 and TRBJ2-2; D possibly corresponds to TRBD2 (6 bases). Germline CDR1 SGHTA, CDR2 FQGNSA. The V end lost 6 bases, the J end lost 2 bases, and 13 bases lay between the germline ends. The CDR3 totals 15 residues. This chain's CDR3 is CASRPGEVNTGELFF. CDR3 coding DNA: TGTGCCAGCAGGCCGGGAGAGGTAAACACCGGGGAGCTGTTTTTT.

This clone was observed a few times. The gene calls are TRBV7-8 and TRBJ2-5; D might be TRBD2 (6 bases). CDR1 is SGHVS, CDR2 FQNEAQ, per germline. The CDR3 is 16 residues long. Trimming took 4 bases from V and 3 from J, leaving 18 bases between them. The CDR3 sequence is CASSWGLTSMKETQYF. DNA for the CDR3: TGTGCCAGCAGCTGGGGACTTACATCCATGAAAGAGACCCAGTACTTC.